This T cell receptor beta chain was sequenced for a study of blood T cell repertoires in COVID-19. Seattle enrolled patients during active infection and tracked them longitudinally. There are a few counts of this clone. V was cut by 4 bases and J by 6 bases, with 22 bases left in between. Germline V gives CDR1 GTSNPN, CDR2 SVGIG (reference sequence). This CDR3 is 16 amino acids long. Generated by immunoSEQ multiplex PCR, the TCRdb table keeps only in-frame clones and is missing some. The table has 450,000 or so clones, approximately 91% seen once; the top ten hold less than 2%. This TCR was recovered from a woman between 40 and 50 years old with COVID-19, enrolled during active disease. Sequencing used peripheral blood. The chain combines TRBV30 with TRBJ1-5; D is perhaps TRBD1 (6 bases). Written as DNA, the CDR3 is TGTGCCTGGACCATGGGGGGGGGCAGGGTTGTTCAGCCCCAGCATTTT. Amino acid sequence: CAWTMGGGRVVQPQHF. Full variable domain (rest looked up from reference TRBV30 and TRBJ1-5): SQTIHQWPATLVQPVGSPLSLECTVEGTSNPNLYWYRQAAGRGLQLLFYSVGIGQISSEVPQNLSASRPQDRQFILSSKKLLLSDSGFYLCAWTMGGGRVVQPQHFGDGTRLSIL.